The next 12 T cell receptor beta chains were all read from a single sample in a study of blood T cells in healthy people across ages. Then a second PCR, running roughly 7 to 11 cycles, was carried out with a sample-barcoded 5' primer and a J-beta primer mix. TCRdb reprocessed the 5' RACE reads via MiXCR and lists one record per CDR3 protein. The table lists 1.5 million to 2 million distinct CDR3 sequences, roughly 30% of them singletons. Material for sequencing was blood. The receptor set was obtained from a young woman in good health.

The rearrangement joins TRBV25-1 to TRBJ1-2; the D is unclear. This CDR3 region has 12 residues. With 0 bases removed from V and 4 bases from J, the gap between germline ends came to 3 bases. Germline CDR1 is MGHDK and CDR2 is SYGVNS. The CDR3 sequence is CASSEYGYGYTF. CDR3 nucleotides: TGTGCCAGCAGTGAATATGGCTATGGCTACACCTTC.

This clonotype was seen only a few times. A much larger clone differs from this one at a single base, so this may be a read error. The rearrangement uses TRBV29-1 and TRBJ1-2; 11 bases line up with TRBD1. The length of the CDR3 is 14 residues. V gave up 4 bases and J gave up 4 bases; unmatched junction bases: 5. Germline V gene lookup returns CDR1 SQVTM and CDR2 ANQGSEA. DNA for the CDR3: TGCAGCGTTGGCCCGGGACAGGGGGGCTATGGCTACACCTTC. Translation gives CSVGPGQGGYGYTF.

The chain joins TRBV19 to TRBJ1-2; tentative D call: TRBD1 (6 bases). CDR1 is LNHDA, CDR2 SQIVND, per germline (reference sequence). V lost 3 bases and J lost 4, with 12 bases in between. The CDR3 has 14 residues. CDR3 amino acids: CASSILDSSYGYTF. CDR3 nucleotides: TGTGCCAGTAGTATTTTGGACAGCAGCTATGGCTACACCTTC. The whole variable domain, filled in from reference TRBV19 and TRBJ1-2, reads DGGITQSPKYLFRKEGQNVTLSCEQNLNHDAMYWYRQDPGQGLRLIYYSQIVNDFQKGDIAEGYSVSREKKESFPLTVTSAQKNPTAFYLCASSILDSSYGYTFGSGTRLTVV.

This sequence joins TRBV2 and TRBJ2-1; TRBD1 agrees at 8 bases. Germline values: CDR1 SNHLY, CDR2 FYNNEI. This CDR3 contains 10 residues. The J segment lost 10 bases and the V segment lost 10 bases, leaving 3 bases of the junction unmatched. CDR3 region: CATGGREQFF. Here the CDR3 DNA reads TGTGCCACAGGGGGCAGGGAGCAGTTCTTC.

This clonotype was counted at least ten times. The genes are TRBV5-1 and TRBJ2-1, with TRBD1 matching over 8 bases. Per germline, CDR1 SGHRS and CDR2 YFSETQ. V lost 8 bases to trimming and J lost 4 bases; unmatched junction nucleotides: 11. The length of the CDR3 is 15 residues. CDR3 region: CASTPGTGSYNEQFF. The CDR3 DNA sequence: TGCGCCAGTACCCCCGGGACAGGTTCTTACAATGAGCAGTTCTTC. Complete variable domain (other parts from reference TRBV5-1 and TRBJ2-1): KAGVTQTPRYLIKTRGQQVTLSCSPISGHRSVSWYQQTPGQGLQFLFEYFSETQRNKGNFPGRFSGRQFSNSRSEMNVSTLELGDSALYLCASTPGTGSYNEQFFGPGTRLTVL.

This clonotype has ten or more counts. V usage is TRBV7-2 and J usage is TRBJ2-1; 7 bases are a match to TRBD2. The CDR3 contains 15 residues. Germline values: CDR1 SGHTA, CDR2 FQGNSA. V lost 4 bases and J lost 7; bases outside the gene matches: 10. Written as DNA, the CDR3 is TGTGCCAGCAGCTCTTCTCGACTAGCTGGGAATGAGCAGTTCTTC. Protein product: CASSSSRLAGNEQFF.

This clonotype was picked up a small number of times. This chain connects TRBV7-2 to TRBJ2-7, with TRBD1 matching 10 bases. This CDR3 comprises 16 residues. The germline V gene encodes CDR1 SGHTA and CDR2 FQGNSA. The trim removed 5 bases at V and 2 bases at J, leaving 9 bases unmatched. The DNA for the CDR3 is TGTGCCAGCAGCGAAGTACCGACAGGGGGCCCCTACGAGCAGTACTTC. This encodes CASSEVPTGGPYEQYF.

In this sample, this clonotype turned up many times. The J gene is TRBJ2-7, the V gene TRBV12-3 or TRBV12-4, with no clear D. The germline V and J ends were trimmed by 5 bases and 6 bases, with 14 bases remaining between them. This CDR3 spans 13 amino acids. The CDR3 protein is CASSPPASREQYF. The DNA for the CDR3 is TGTGCCAGCAGTCCCCCGGCTTCTCGCGAGCAGTACTTC.

This clonotype was seen more than once but under ten times. The CDR3 reads CASSLDAWGSTDTQYF. The CDR3, as DNA: TGTGCCAGCAGCTTAGACGCGTGGGGGAGCACAGATACGCAGTATTTT. The rearrangement links TRBV7-2 to TRBJ2-3; D may correspond to TRBD1 or TRBD2 (5 bases each). V was shortened by 1 base and J by 0 bases, with 11 bases between the two germline ends. CDR1 is SGHTA and CDR2 is FQGNSA in the germline V gene. The CDR3 covers 16 residues.

This clonotype was counted at least ten times. The CDR3 nucleotides read TGTGCCAGCAGCCCGACAGGGGTGGCAGAGACCCAGTACTTC. Its protein product is CASSPTGVAETQYF. V usage is TRBV7-3 and J usage is TRBJ2-5; 8 bases are shared with TRBD1. The germline V gene has CDR1 SGHTA and CDR2 FQGTGA. CDR3 length: 14 residues. Trimming removed 5 bases from V and 4 bases from J; junction bases left unmatched: 6.

This clonotype was observed a few times. This chain links TRBV11-2 with TRBJ1-1; 7 bases match TRBD1. The ends lost 4 bases at V and 0 bases at J; junction bases unmatched: 5. This CDR3 is built from 15 residues. The germline CDR1 and CDR2 sequences are SGHAT and FQNNGV. CDR3 in amino acids: CASSSWTGLNTEAFF. The CDR3 nucleotides are TGTGCCAGCAGCTCATGGACAGGCTTGAACACTGAAGCTTTCTTT.

To note about this clonotype: Compared with germline, one end of the junction differs, possibly owing to a read error. The chain uses TRBV5-1 and TRBJ1-6, with TRBD1 matching 7 bases. The CDR3 covers 15 residues. CDR1 is SGHRS, CDR2 YFSETQ, per germline. CDR3 coding DNA: TGCGCCAGCAGCTTACCCGGGACAGCTAATTCACCCCCCCACTTT. Translated, it gives CASSLPGTANSPPHF. Filled out from reference TRBV5-1 and TRBJ1-6, the complete variable domain reads KAGVTQTPRYLIKTRGQQVTLSCSPISGHRSVSWYQQTPGQGLQFLFEYFSETQRNKGNFPGRFSGRQFSNSRSEMNVSTLELGDSALYLCASSLPGTANSPPHFGNGTRLTVT.